The clone carrying this TCR beta chain has a handful of counts. Unique molecular identifiers were incorporated during preparation of the TCRbeta library. TCRdb analysed the PCR reads with MiXCR anew, one entry per CDR3 protein. Of nearly 400,000 distinct CDR3 sequences listed, over 20% are singletons. This sample was taken from a study of T-cell reconstitution after alpha-beta-depleted transplantation in children. With V trimmed by 5 bases and J by 2 bases, 2 bases remained unmatched. CDR1 and CDR2 (germline): MNHNS, SASEGT. The CDR3 loop spans 13 amino acids. The J gene is TRBJ1-2, the V gene TRBV6-1, with 7 bases lining up with TRBD1. This TCR was sampled from a human donor who donated a stem cell graft to a child with acute myeloid leukemia. This specimen consisted of PBMCs from the stem cell graft donor, obtained from the stem cell graft. The CDR3 DNA reads as TGTGCCAGCAGTAGAGGGGGCAACTATGGCTACACCTTC. This codes for CASSRGGNYGYTF.